This T cell receptor beta chain is drawn from a study of regulatory dendritic cells for organ transplantation. Using immunoSEQ multiplex PCR, the repertoire was profiled, and TCRdb retains in-frame clones only, with some absent. Seen here are fewer than 40,000 clones, around nine tenths observed once, and the top ten hold over 0.09%. On this clone: Its antigen is unidentified.

Study observations and caveats: Memory T cells were less diverse than naive, with memory CD8+ most oligoclonal.

The junction had 20 bases not matched to a gene; V was cut back by 9 bases and J by 6 bases. The CDR3 has 16 residues. CDR1 and CDR2 from the germline V gene are ENHRY and SYGVKD. The J gene is TRBJ2-7, the V gene TRBV10-3; 7 bases fit TRBD1. The sequenced sample was naive CD8+ T cells from blood. Subset denoted: CD45RA+ naive T cells. The TCR was taken from a human donor in good health. The CDR3 region is CAMNHAGQVLHIEQYF. Written as DNA, the CDR3 is TGTGCCATGAATCATGCTGGACAGGTATTACATATCGAGCAGTACTTC.